The 30 T cell receptor beta chains presented below share a single source sample, sequenced in a study of blood T cells in healthy people across ages. Together with a sample-barcoded 5' primer, a J-beta primer mix was included in a second PCR lasting roughly 6 to 12 cycles. A single record per CDR3 protein comes from TCRdb applying MiXCR to the 5' RACE reads. The sample lists hundreds of thousands of distinct CDR3 sequences; 21% were seen once. The specimen sequenced was blood. The receptors shown here come from a man aged 65-85 years in good health.

This chain joins TRBV6-1 and TRBJ1-2; tentatively, D is TRBD1 (5 bases). Trimming left V 3 bases short and J 6 bases short, with 17 bases between. This CDR3 is 15 amino acids long. From germline, CDR1 is MNHNS and CDR2 SASEGT. The CDR3 DNA reads as TGTGCCAGCAGTGACCTTCCGGGACTAGGGCATGGCTACACCTTC. Protein: CASSDLPGLGHGYTF.

The chain joins TRBV28 to TRBJ2-5, with 7 nucleotides matching TRBD2. V lost 3 bases to trimming and J lost 4 bases; unmatched junction nucleotides: 8. There are 15 residues in the CDR3. Germline V CDR1 and CDR2: MDHEN, SYDVKM. Here the CDR3 DNA reads TGTGCCAGCAGTTTTGCTCCGCGGGAGATAGAGACCCAGTACTTC. This encodes CASSFAPREIETQYF.

The chain combines TRBV7-3 with TRBJ2-5, with 7 bases fitting TRBD1. Near its end, the DNA agrees better with TRBJ2-7, so the J call may be wrong. The CDR3 consists of 16 residues. Germline V CDR1 and CDR2: SGHTA, FQGTGA. The CDR3 is CASSLGPGQSSYEQYF. CDR3 sequence (DNA): TGTGCCAGCAGCTTGGGGCCGGGACAGAGCTCCTACGAGCAGTACTTC.

The gene calls are TRBV7-3 and TRBJ2-1; possible D gene TRBD1, 5 bases. The germline V gene encodes CDR1 SGHTA and CDR2 FQGTGA. There are 14 residues in the CDR3. The V and J ends lost 5 bases and 5 bases respectively, with 13 bases between them. CDR3 DNA: TGTGCCAGCAGCCCACAGGCACAGGACAATGAGCAGTTCTTC. It codes for CASSPQAQDNEQFF.

This chain links TRBV15 with TRBJ2-1; no reliable D call. CDR1 is LNHNV and CDR2 is YYDKDF in the germline V gene (reference sequence). The CDR3 is made up of 12 amino acids. V gave up 0 bases and J gave up 6 bases, with 3 bases separating them. The CDR3 DNA sequence: TGTGCCACCAGCAGAGACCCCAATGAGCAGTTCTTC. Translating it yields CATSRDPNEQFF.

The gene calls are TRBV10-3 and TRBJ2-1; tentatively, D is TRBD1 (6 bases). V lost 1 base and J 2 bases, leaving 9 bases between the germline ends. Germline V gene sequence: CDR1 ENHRY, CDR2 SYGVKD. CDR3 length: 15 residues. CDR3 in DNA: TGTGCCATCAGTGAGTTAGGGGGTCCCTACAATGAGCAGTTCTTC. As protein: CAISELGGPYNEQFF.

This clonotype was picked up a small number of times. The rearrangement links TRBV20-1 to TRBJ2-5; D is ambiguous. The CDR3 is 11 amino acids. CDR1 is DFQATT and CDR2 is SNEGSKA in the germline V gene (reference sequence). The V and J ends lost 3 bases and 3 bases respectively, with 5 bases between them. CDR3 bases: TGCAGTGCTAGTAGCAAAGAGACCCAGTACTTC. Translation: CSASSKETQYF.

This clonotype was seen only a few times. Because it lacks the conserved phenylalanine or tryptophan at the end, this CDR3 is likely a read error. The chain combines TRBV7-6 with TRBJ2-5, with 7 bases lining up with TRBD2. This CDR3 contains 16 residues. Germline V gives CDR1 SGHVS, CDR2 FNYEAQ. J gave up 5 bases and V 1 base, and 10 bases lay outside the gene matches. CDR3 loop: CASSLGDSGLGETQYL. In nucleotides, the CDR3 is TGTGCCAGCAGCTTAGGAGATAGCGGGCTAGGGGAGACCCAGTACCTC.

This clonotype came up a few times. The V and J genes are TRBV21-1 and TRBJ2-7; the D call TRBD1 from the table was never checked on the DNA. TRBV21-1 is flagged as a pseudogene. The CDR3 has 15 residues. For the CDR3, the DNA is TGTGCCAGCAGCAAAGAGGGACAGGGGGACTGCGAGCAGTACTTC. Translating gives CASSKEGQGDCEQYF.

As for this clonotype: Its ends do not fully match the called genes, so a read error is possible. The chain joins TRBV3-1 to TRBJ2-1; TRBD2 matches at 7 bases. This CDR3 spans 18 amino acids. Germline V CDR1 and CDR2: LGHDT, YNNKEL (reference sequence). CDR3 bases: TGTGCCAGCAGCCAAGTGGGGGGGGTCCGCTTCGCCTACAATGAGCCGTTCTTC. It yields the protein CASSQVGGVRFAYNEPFF.

This clonotype was recorded a few times. V is TRBV3-1 and J is TRBJ2-5; possibly TRBD1 or TRBD2 for D (5 bases each). The J call may be faulty, since TRBJ2-1 better matches the DNA end. The CDR3 runs 11 residues. CDR1 is LGHDT and CDR2 is YNNKEL in the germline V gene (reference sequence). CDR3 DNA: TGTGCCAGCAGGCTCGGGACCGAGCAGTTCTTC. Translating it yields CASRLGTEQFF.

Only a few counts were recorded for this clonotype. Here the CDR3 reads CASRTTGNTIYF. Written as DNA, the CDR3 is TGTGCCAGCAGGACAACAGGAAACACCATATATTTT. The rearrangement uses TRBV28 and TRBJ1-3; D gene unclear. The germline V gene has CDR1 MDHEN and CDR2 SYDVKM. The CDR3 loop spans 12 amino acids. V shed 6 bases and J shed 4 bases, with 7 bases lying between them.

This sequence joins TRBV20-1 and TRBJ2-1; unclear D gene. Germline values: CDR1 DFQATT, CDR2 SNEGSKA (reference sequence). Trimming removed 2 bases at V and 3 bases at J, with 11 bases between. CDR3 length: 14 residues. CDR3 coding DNA: TGCAGTGCTAGAAAACCACAGCTCTACAATGAGCAGTTCTTC. Protein product: CSARKPQLYNEQFF.

The chain uses TRBV15 and TRBJ1-2; unclear D gene. V lost 0 bases and J lost 8, with 16 bases in between. The CDR3 totals 15 residues. CDR1 is LNHNV and CDR2 is YYDKDF in the germline V gene (reference sequence). CDR3 nucleotide sequence: TGTGCCACCAGCAGAGATCCCCTTAACACTGAGGGCTACACCTTC. It translates to CATSRDPLNTEGYTF.

There are a few counts of this clonotype. The chain couples TRBV20-1 to TRBJ2-5; 9 positions match TRBD2. TRBJ2-1 matches the DNA end more closely, so the J call is doubtful. CDR3 length: 13 amino acids. From germline, CDR1 is DFQATT and CDR2 SNEGSKA (reference sequence). CDR3: CSARREGYNEQFF. The CDR3, as DNA: TGCAGTGCTAGGCGGGAGGGCTACAATGAGCAGTTCTTC.

The chain carries TRBV7-9 and TRBJ2-1; TRBD2 matches at 10 bases. Germline V gives CDR1 SEHNR, CDR2 FQNEAQ (reference sequence). With 2 bases clipped from V and 7 bases from J, the junction kept 5 bases outside the gene matches. The CDR3 length is 15 residues. The CDR3 spells CASSLSSGSRNEQFF. Here the CDR3 DNA reads TGTGCCAGCAGCTTATCTAGCGGGAGTCGTAATGAGCAGTTCTTC.

This sequence joins TRBV28 and TRBJ1-6, with D unclear. This CDR3 spans 11 amino acids. Trimming took off 8 bases at V and 7 bases at J, with 6 bases between the two ends. Germline CDR1 and CDR2: MDHEN and SYDVKM. This chain's CDR3 is CASAGNSPLHF. The DNA of the CDR3 is TGTGCCAGCGCCGGGAATTCACCCCTCCACTTT.

J is TRBJ2-1 and V is TRBV5-1; D is possibly TRBD1 or TRBD2 (5 bases each). The CDR3 consists of 15 residues. The V and J ends lost 4 bases and 5 bases respectively, with 16 bases between them. Germline V gives CDR1 SGHRS, CDR2 YFSETQ. CDR3 in DNA: TGCGCCAGCAGCCGAACGGGGCAGGTAAACAATGAGCAGTTCTTC. Translation: CASSRTGQVNNEQFF.

This clonotype has more than one count but fewer than ten. The chain is built from TRBV18 and TRBJ2-1; D is undetermined. This CDR3 region has 16 residues. Germline V gives CDR1 KGHSH, CDR2 LQKENI. V lost 3 bases and J 8 bases, leaving 20 bases between the germline ends. CDR3: CASSPAVSLVYDEQFF. In nucleotides, the CDR3 is TGTGCCAGCTCACCGGCGGTTAGTTTAGTTTACGATGAGCAGTTCTTC.

The chain combines TRBV29-1 with TRBJ2-1; D uncertain. The CDR3 spans 11 residues. Trimming left V 6 bases short and J 5 bases short, with 8 bases between. The germline CDR1 and CDR2 sequences are SQVTM and ANQGSEA. The CDR3 bases are TGCAGCGTCTCAAAGCACAATGAGCAGTTCTTC. Translation gives CSVSKHNEQFF.

This clonotype was seen at least ten times. The gene calls are TRBV9 and TRBJ2-3; 9 bases match TRBD2. The trim removed 0 bases at V and 3 bases at J, leaving 11 bases unmatched. The germline gives CDR1 SGDLS, CDR2 YYNGEE. This CDR3 spans 18 amino acids. The CDR3 sequence: CASSVGNGAGGGTDTQYF. CDR3 sequence (DNA): TGTGCCAGCAGCGTAGGAAACGGAGCGGGAGGTGGGACAGATACGCAGTATTTT.

The sample holds a few counts of this clonotype. This chain connects TRBV3-1 to TRBJ2-5; D call uncertain. Trimming took off 3 bases at V and 2 bases at J, with 4 bases between the two ends. Germline loops: CDR1 LGHDT, CDR2 YNNKEL (reference sequence). The length of the CDR3 is 12 residues. The CDR3 region has the DNA TGTGCCAGCAGCCACATACAAGAGACCCAGTACTTC. Its translation is CASSHIQETQYF.

V and J are TRBV2 and TRBJ1-2; 8 bases line up with TRBD1. With V trimmed by 5 bases and J by 2 bases, 7 bases remained unmatched. The CDR3 covers 15 residues. Germline lookup yields CDR1 SNHLY and CDR2 FYNNEI. The CDR3: CASSRQGNENYGYTF. The CDR3 DNA reads as TGTGCCAGCAGTCGACAGGGGAACGAAAACTATGGCTACACCTTC.

V usage is TRBV14 and J usage is TRBJ2-1, with 12 bases identical to TRBD2. Trimming took 3 bases from V and 1 from J; bases not matched to a gene: 7. The CDR3 covers 18 residues. CDR1 is SGHDN and CDR2 is FVKESK in the germline V gene. CDR3 in DNA: TGTGCCAGCAGCCATAGGACTAGCGGGACCTCTTCCTACAATGAGCAGTTCTTC. Protein product: CASSHRTSGTSSYNEQFF.

This clonotype appeared a few times. This rearrangement joins TRBV19 to TRBJ2-2, with a tentative D call TRBD2 (5 bases). Germline V gene lookup returns CDR1 LNHDA and CDR2 SQIVND (reference sequence). The length of the CDR3 is 15 residues. The V end was cut by 4 bases, the J end by 6 bases, with 15 bases between. The CDR3 sequence is CASSNPKQRAGELFF. CDR3 DNA sequence: TGTGCCAGTAGTAATCCCAAGCAGAGGGCCGGGGAGCTGTTTTTT.

The sample holds a few counts of this clonotype. This sequence joins TRBV29-1 and TRBJ2-5, with 7 nucleotides matching TRBD1. This CDR3 has 13 residues. Unmatched junction bases numbered 9, after V lost 0 bases and J lost 11 bases. Per the germline V gene, CDR1 is SQVTM and CDR2 is ANQGSEA. The CDR3 DNA reads as TGCAGCGTTGAAGAGACAGGGCCTAAGGAGCAGTACTTC. This sequence encodes CSVEETGPKEQYF.

The chain joins TRBV5-4 to TRBJ2-5, with 8 bases identical to TRBD2. The assigned J gene may be wrong: the sequence end matches TRBJ2-1 better. The germline CDR1 and CDR2 sequences are SGHNT and YYREEE (reference sequence). CDR3 length: 15 amino acids. The CDR3 sequence: CASSLFPGTSNEQFF. As DNA, the CDR3 is TGTGCCAGCAGCTTATTTCCCGGGACTAGCAATGAGCAGTTCTTC.

The sample holds a few counts of this clonotype. CDR3 protein: CASSWGQDYGYTF. The DNA of the CDR3 is TGTGCCAGCAGCTGGGGACAGGACTATGGCTACACCTTC. J is TRBJ1-2 and V is TRBV7-9; 8 positions match TRBD1. The CDR3 loop spans 13 amino acids. V lost 4 bases to trimming and J lost 3 bases; unmatched junction nucleotides: 1. Germline V gene sequence: CDR1 SEHNR, CDR2 FQNEAQ (reference sequence).

This clonotype was counted only a few times. DNA for the CDR3: TGCAGCGTTGAAGATGGGTCGGTCGCGGGAGCAGGGGAGCAGTACTTC. It encodes CSVEDGSVAGAGEQYF. The chain is built from TRBV29-1 and TRBJ2-7; 7 nucleotides match TRBD2. CDR3 length: 16 residues. Per germline, CDR1 SQVTM and CDR2 ANQGSEA. V lost 0 bases, J lost 7 bases, and 15 bases stayed unmatched.

The V gene is TRBV14, the J gene TRBJ2-7; perhaps TRBD1 as D (5 bases). Per the germline V gene, CDR1 is SGHDN and CDR2 is FVKESK. The CDR3 spans 15 residues. V gave up 4 bases and J gave up 3 bases, with 16 bases separating them. CDR3 sequence: CASSRLVEGVYEQYF. CDR3 DNA sequence: TGTGCCAGCAGCCGCCTCGTAGAAGGGGTCTACGAGCAGTACTTC.